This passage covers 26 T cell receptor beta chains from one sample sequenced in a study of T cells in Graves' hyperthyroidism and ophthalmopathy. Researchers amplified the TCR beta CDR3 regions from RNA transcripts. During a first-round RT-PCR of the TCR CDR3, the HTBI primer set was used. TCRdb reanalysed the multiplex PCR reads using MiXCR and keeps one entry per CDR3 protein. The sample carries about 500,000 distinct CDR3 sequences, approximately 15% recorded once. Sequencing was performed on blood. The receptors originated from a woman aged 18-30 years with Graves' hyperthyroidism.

The chain's CDR3 is CASSVQVPAPQHF. The DNA for the CDR3 is TGTGCCAGCAGCGTACAGGTTCCAGCGCCCCAGCATTTT. The gene calls are TRBV7-2 and TRBJ1-5, with D perhaps TRBD1 (5 bases). Germline values: CDR1 SGHTA, CDR2 FQGNSA. The CDR3 runs 13 residues. V was clipped by 5 bases and J by 9 bases, with 14 bases between them.

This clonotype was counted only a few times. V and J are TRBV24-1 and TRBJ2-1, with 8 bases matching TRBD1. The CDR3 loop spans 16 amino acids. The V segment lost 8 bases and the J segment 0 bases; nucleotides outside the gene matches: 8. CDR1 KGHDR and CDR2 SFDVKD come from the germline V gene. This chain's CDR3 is CATKPGQDRSYNEQFF. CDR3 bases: TGTGCCACCAAACCGGGACAGGACCGCTCCTACAATGAGCAGTTCTTC.

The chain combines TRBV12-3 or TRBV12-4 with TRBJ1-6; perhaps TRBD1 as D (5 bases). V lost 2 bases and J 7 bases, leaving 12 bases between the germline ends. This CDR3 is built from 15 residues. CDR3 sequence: CASSLMGRLNSPLHF. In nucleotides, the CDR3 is TGTGCCAGCAGTTTAATGGGGCGTCTAAATTCACCCCTCCACTTT.

The CDR3 bases are TGTGCCTGGAGTTCCTTAATGGGATTAACCTACGAGCAGTACTTC. This translates into CAWSSLMGLTYEQYF. The genes are TRBV30 and TRBJ2-7; no firm D call. V dropped 2 bases and J dropped 2 bases, with 16 bases sitting between them. CDR3 length: 15 residues. Germline lookup yields CDR1 GTSNPN and CDR2 SVGIG (reference sequence).

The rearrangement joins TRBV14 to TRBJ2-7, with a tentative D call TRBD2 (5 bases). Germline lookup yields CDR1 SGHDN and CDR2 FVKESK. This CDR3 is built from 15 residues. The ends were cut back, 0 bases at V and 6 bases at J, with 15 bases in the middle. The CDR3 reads CASSQDLASWSEQYF. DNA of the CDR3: TGTGCCAGCAGCCAAGATCTAGCTTCTTGGAGCGAGCAGTACTTC.

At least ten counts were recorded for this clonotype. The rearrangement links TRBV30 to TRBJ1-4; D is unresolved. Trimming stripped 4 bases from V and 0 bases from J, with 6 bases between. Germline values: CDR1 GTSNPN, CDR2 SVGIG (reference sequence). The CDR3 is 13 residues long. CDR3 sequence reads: CAWKDATNEKLFF. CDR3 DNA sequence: TGTGCCTGGAAAGACGCAACTAATGAAAAACTGTTTTTT.

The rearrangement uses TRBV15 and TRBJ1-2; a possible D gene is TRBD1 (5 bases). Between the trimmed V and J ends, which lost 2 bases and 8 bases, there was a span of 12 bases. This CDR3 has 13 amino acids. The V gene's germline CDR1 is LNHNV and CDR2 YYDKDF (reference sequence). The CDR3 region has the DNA TGTGCCACCAGCAGACAGGGAGGGCTGGGCTACACCTTC. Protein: CATSRQGGLGYTF. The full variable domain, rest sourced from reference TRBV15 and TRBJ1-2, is DAMVIQNPRYQVTQFGKPVTLSCSQTLNHNVMYWYQQKSSQAPKLLFHYYDKDFNNEADTPDNFQSRRPNTSFCFLDIRSPGLGDTAMYLCATSRQGGLGYTFGSGTRLTVV.

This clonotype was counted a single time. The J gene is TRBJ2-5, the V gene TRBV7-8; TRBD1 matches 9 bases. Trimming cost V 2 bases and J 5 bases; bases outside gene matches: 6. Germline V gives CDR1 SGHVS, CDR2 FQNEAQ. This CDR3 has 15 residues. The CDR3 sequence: CASSLSGTGSETQYF. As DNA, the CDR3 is TGTGCCAGCAGCTTATCCGGGACAGGGAGTGAGACCCAGTACTTC.

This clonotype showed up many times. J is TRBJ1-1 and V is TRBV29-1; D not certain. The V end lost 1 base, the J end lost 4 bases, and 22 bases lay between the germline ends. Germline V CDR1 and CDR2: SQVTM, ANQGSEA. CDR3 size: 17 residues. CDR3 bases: TGCAGCGTTGAAGGAGGCACGAACACCCTCCGAGCCACTGAAGCTTTCTTT. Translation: CSVEGGTNTLRATEAFF.

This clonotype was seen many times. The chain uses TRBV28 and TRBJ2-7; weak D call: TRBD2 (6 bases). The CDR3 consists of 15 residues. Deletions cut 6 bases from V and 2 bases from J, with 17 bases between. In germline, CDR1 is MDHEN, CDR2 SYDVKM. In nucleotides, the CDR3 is TGTGCCAGCAGGTTTGGGGGGACCGACGCCTACGAGCAGTACTTC. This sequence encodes CASRFGGTDAYEQYF. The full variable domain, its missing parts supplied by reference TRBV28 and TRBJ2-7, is DVKVTQSSRYLVKRTGEKVFLECVQDMDHENMFWYRQDPGLGLRLIYFSYDVKMKEKGDIPEGYSVSREKKERFSLILESASTNQTSMYLCASRFGGTDAYEQYFGPGTRLTVT.

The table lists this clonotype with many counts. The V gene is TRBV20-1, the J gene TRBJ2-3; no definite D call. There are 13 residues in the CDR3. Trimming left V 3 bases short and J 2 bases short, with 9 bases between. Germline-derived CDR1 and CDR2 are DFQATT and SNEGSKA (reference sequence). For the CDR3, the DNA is TGCAGTGCTAGTGATAGAAACACAGATACGCAGTATTTT. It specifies CSASDRNTDTQYF.

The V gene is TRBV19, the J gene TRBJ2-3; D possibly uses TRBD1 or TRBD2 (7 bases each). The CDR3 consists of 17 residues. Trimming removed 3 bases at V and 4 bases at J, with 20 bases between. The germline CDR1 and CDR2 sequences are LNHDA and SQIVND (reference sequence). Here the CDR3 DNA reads TGTGCCAGTAGTATGAGGGGGGGAGGGGGCATAGCAGATACGCAGTATTTT. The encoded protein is CASSMRGGGGIADTQYF.

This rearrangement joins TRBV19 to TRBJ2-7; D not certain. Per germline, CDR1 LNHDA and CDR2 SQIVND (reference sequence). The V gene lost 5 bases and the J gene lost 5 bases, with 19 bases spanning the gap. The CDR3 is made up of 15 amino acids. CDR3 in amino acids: CASSSPWGLPDEQYF. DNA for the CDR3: TGTGCCAGTAGTTCCCCTTGGGGTCTCCCCGACGAGCAGTACTTC.

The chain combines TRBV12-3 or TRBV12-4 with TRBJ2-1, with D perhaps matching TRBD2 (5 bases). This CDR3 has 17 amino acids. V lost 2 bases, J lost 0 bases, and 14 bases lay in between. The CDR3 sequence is CASSLSPGISSYNEQFF. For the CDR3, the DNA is TGTGCCAGCAGTTTATCCCCCGGGATTAGCTCCTACAATGAGCAGTTCTTC.

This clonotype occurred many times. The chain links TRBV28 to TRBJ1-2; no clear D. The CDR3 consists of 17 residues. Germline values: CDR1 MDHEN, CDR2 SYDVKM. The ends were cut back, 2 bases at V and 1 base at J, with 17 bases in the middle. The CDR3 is CASSLAVRRIFNYGYTF. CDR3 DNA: TGTGCCAGCAGTTTAGCCGTCAGGCGGATCTTTAACTATGGCTACACCTTC.

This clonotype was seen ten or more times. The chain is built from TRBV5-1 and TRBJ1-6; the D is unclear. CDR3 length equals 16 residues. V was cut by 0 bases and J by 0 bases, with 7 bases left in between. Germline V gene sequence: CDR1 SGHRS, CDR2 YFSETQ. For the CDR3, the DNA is TGCGCCAGCAGCTTGGATGTCAGCTCCTATAATTCACCCCTCCACTTT. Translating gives CASSLDVSSYNSPLHF.

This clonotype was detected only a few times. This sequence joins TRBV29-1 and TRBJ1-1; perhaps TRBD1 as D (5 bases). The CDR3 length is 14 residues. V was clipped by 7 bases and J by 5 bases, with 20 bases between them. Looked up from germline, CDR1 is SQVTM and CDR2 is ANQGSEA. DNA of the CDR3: TGCAGCGGGAAACTTCCGGGACTAGCGACTGAAGCTTTCTTT. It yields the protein CSGKLPGLATEAFF.

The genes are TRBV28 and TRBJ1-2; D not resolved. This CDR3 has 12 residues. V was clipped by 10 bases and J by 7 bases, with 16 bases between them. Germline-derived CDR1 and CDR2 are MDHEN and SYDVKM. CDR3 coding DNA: TGTGCCATCAACTCGGAGCCTGGTGGCTACACCTTC. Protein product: CAINSEPGGYTF.

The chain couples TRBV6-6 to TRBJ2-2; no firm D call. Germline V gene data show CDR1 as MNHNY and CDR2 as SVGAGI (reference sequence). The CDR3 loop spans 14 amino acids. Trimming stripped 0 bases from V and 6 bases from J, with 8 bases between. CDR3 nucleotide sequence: TGTGCCAGCAGTTACTCTAGCAGCGCCGGGGAGCTGTTTTTT. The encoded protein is CASSYSSSAGELFF.

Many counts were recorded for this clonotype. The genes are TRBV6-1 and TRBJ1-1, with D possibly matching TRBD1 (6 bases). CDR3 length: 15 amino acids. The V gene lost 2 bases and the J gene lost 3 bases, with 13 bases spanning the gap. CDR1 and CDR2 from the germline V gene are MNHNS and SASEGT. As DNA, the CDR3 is TGTGCCAGCAGTGAAACGAGGGGGATCTACACTGAAGCTTTCTTT. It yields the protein CASSETRGIYTEAFF.

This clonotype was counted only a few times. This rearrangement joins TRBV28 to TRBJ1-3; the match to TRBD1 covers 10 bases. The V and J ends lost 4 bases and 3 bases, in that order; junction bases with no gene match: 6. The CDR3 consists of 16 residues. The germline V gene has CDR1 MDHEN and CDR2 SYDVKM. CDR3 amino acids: CASSWKGTGVGNTIYF. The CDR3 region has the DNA TGTGCCAGCAGTTGGAAAGGGACAGGGGTTGGAAACACCATATATTTT.

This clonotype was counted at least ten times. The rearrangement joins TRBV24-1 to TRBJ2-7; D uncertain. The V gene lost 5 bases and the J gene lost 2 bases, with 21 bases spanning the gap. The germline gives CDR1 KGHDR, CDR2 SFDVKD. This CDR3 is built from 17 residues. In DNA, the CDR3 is TGTGCCACCAGTGCCCGCCCGGCTAAGGGCAAACCCTACGAGCAGTACTTC. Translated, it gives CATSARPAKGKPYEQYF.

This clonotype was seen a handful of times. The CDR3 is CASRSGLDTQYF. In nucleotides, the CDR3 is TGTGCCAGCAGATCCGGACTAGATACGCAGTATTTT. V is TRBV12-3 or TRBV12-4 and J is TRBJ2-3, with D perhaps TRBD2 (5 bases). This CDR3 has 12 residues. Between the trimmed V and J ends, which lost 6 bases and 5 bases, there was a span of 9 bases.

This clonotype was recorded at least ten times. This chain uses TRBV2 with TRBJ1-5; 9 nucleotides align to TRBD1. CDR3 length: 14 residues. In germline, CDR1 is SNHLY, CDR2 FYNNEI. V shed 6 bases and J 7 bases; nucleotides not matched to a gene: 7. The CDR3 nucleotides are TGTGCCAGCAGCCAGACAGGGGGAGGACAGCCCCAGCATTTT. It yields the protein CASSQTGGGQPQHF.

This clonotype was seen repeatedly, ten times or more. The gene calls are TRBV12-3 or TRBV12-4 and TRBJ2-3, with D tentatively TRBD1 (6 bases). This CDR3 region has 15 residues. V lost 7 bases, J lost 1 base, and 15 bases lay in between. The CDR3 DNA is TGTGCCAGCATCCAGGGGCTAGTACGCACAGATACGCAGTATTTT. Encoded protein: CASIQGLVRTDTQYF.

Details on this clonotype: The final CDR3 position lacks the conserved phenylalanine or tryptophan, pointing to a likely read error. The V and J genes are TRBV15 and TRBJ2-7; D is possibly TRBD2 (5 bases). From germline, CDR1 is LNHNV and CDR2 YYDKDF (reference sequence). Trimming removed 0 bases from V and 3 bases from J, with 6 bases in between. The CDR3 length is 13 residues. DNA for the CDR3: TGTGCCACCAGCAGAGAACTAGTCTACGAGCAGTACCTC. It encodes CATSRELVYEQYL.